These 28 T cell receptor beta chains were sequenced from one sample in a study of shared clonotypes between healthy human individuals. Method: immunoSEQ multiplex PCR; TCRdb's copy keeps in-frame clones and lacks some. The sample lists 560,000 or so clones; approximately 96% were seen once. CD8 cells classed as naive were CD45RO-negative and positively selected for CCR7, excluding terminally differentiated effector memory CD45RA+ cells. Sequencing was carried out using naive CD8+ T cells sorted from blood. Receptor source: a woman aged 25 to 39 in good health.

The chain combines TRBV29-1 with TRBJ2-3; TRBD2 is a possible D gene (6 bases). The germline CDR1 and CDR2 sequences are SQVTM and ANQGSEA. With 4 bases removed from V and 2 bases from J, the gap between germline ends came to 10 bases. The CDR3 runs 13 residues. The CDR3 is CSVARDDTDTQYF. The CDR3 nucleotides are TGCAGCGTTGCGCGGGACGACACAGATACGCAGTATTTT.

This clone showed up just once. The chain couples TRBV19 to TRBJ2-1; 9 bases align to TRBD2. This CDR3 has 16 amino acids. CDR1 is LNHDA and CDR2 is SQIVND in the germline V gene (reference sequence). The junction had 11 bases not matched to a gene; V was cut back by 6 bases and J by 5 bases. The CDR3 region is CASRVYALAGNNEQFF. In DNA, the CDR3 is TGTGCCAGTAGAGTATATGCGCTAGCGGGAAACAATGAGCAGTTCTTC.

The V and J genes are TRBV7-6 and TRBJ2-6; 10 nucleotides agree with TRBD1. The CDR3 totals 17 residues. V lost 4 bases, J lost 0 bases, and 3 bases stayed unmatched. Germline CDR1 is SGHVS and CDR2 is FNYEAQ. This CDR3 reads CASSSTGGGSGANVLTF. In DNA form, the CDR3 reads TGTGCCAGCAGCTCGACAGGGGGCGGCTCTGGGGCCAACGTCCTGACTTTC. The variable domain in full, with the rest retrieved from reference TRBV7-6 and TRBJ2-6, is GAGVSQSPRYKVTKRGQDVALRCDPISGHVSLYWYRQALGQGPEFLTYFNYEAQQDKSGLPNDRFSAERPEGSISTLTIQRTEQRDSAMYRCASSSTGGGSGANVLTFGAGSRLTVL.

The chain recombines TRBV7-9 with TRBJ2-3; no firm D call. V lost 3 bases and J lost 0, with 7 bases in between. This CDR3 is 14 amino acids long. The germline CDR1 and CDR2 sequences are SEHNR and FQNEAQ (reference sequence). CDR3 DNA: TGTGCCAGCAGCTTTGGCGCTAGCACAGATACGCAGTATTTT. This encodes CASSFGASTDTQYF.

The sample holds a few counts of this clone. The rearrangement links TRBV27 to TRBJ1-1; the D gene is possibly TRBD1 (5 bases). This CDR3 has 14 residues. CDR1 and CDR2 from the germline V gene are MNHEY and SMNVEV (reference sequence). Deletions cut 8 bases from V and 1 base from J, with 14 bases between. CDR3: CASAPGRRNTEAFF. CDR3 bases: TGTGCCAGCGCGCCGGGGCGGAGGAACACTGAAGCTTTCTTT.

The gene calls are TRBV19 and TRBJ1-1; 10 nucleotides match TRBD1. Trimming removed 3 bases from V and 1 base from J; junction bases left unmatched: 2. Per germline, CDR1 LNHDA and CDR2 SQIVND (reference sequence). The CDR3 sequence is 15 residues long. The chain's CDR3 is CASSMWTGGNTEAFF. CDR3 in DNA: TGTGCCAGTAGTATGTGGACAGGGGGGAACACTGAAGCTTTCTTT.

DNA of the CDR3: TGTGCCAGCAGCTTCCAGGTTATCCCAACCCAGCATTTT. Protein sequence: CASSFQVIPTQHF. The gene calls are TRBV13 and TRBJ1-5, with D unresolved. This CDR3 has 13 amino acids. Germline V CDR1 and CDR2: PRHDT, FYEKMQ (reference sequence). V shed 3 bases and J shed 11 bases, with 14 bases lying between them.

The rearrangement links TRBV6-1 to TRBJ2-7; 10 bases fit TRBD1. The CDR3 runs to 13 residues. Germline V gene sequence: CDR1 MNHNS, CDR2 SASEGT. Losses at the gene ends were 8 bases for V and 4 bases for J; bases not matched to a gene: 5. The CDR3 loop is CASRDRGEYEQYF. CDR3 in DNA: TGTGCCAGCCGGGACAGGGGTGAATACGAGCAGTACTTC.

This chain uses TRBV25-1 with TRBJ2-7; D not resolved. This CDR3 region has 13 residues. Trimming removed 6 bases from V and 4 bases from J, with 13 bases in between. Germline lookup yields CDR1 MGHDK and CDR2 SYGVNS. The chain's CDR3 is CASRKGGWYEQYF. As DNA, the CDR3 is TGTGCCAGCAGGAAGGGTGGGTGGTACGAGCAGTACTTC.

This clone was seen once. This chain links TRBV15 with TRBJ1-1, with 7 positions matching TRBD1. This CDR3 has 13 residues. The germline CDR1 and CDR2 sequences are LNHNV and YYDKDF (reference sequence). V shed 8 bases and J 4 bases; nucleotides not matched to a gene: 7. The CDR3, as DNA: TGTGCCACCGGACAGGTTTTTCCCACTGAAGCTTTCTTT. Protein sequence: CATGQVFPTEAFF.

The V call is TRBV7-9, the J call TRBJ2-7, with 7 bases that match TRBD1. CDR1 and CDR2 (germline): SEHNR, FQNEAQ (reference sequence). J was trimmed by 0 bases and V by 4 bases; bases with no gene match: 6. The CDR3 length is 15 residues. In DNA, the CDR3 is TGTGCCAGCAGCTCGACAGGGAAGGGCTCCTACGAGCAGTACTTC. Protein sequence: CASSSTGKGSYEQYF.

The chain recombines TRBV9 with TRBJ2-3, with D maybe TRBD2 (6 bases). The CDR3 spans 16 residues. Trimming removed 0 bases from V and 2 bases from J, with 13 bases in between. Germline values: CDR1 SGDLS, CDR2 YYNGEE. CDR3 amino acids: CASSVVGGAVTDTQYF. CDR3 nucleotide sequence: TGTGCCAGCAGCGTAGTGGGCGGGGCCGTCACAGATACGCAGTATTTT.

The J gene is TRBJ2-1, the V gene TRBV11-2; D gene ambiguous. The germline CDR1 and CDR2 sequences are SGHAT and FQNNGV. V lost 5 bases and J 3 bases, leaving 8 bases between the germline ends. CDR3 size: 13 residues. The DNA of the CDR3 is TGTGCCAGCAGCGATACGAACTACAATGAGCAGTTCTTC. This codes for CASSDTNYNEQFF.

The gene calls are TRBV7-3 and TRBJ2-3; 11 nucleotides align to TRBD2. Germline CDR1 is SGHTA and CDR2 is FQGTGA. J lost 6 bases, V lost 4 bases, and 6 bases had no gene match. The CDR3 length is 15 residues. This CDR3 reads CASSSLAGASDTQYF. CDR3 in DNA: TGTGCCAGCAGCTCACTAGCGGGAGCTTCCGATACGCAGTATTTT.

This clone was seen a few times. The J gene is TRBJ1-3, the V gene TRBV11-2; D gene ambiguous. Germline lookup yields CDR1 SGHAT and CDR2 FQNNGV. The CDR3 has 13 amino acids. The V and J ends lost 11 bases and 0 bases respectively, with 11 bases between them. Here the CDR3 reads CAGAWGSGNTIYF. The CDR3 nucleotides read TGTGCCGGAGCTTGGGGCTCTGGAAACACCATATATTTT.

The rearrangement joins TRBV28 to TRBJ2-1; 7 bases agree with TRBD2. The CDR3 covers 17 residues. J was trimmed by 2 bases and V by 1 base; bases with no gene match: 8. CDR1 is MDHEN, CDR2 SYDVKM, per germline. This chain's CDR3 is CASSLLSVAGPYNEQFF. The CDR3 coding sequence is TGTGCCAGCAGTTTATTGTCAGTAGCGGGCCCCTACAATGAGCAGTTCTTC.

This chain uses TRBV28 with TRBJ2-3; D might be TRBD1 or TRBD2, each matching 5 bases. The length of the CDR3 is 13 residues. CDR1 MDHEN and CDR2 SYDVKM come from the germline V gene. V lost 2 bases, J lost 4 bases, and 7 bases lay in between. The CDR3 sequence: CASSLGTADTQYF. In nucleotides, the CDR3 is TGTGCCAGCAGTTTAGGGACCGCAGATACGCAGTATTTT.

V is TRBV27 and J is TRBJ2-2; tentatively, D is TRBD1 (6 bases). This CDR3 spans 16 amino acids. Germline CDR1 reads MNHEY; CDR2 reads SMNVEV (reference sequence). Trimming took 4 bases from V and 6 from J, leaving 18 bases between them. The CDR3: CASSSLGQIGAGELFF. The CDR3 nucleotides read TGTGCCAGCAGTTCTTTAGGACAGATTGGTGCCGGGGAGCTGTTTTTT.

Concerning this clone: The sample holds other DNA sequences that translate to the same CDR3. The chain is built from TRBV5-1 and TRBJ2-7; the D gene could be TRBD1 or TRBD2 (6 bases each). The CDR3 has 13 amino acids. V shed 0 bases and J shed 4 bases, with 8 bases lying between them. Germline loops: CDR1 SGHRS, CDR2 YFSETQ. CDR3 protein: CASSLVGGYEQYF. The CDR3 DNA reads TGCGCCAGCAGCTTGGTAGGGGGGTACGAGCAGTACTTC.

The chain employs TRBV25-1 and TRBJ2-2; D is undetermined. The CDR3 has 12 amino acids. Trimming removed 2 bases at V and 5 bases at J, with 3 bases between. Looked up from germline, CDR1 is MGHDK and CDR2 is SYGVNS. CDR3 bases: TGTGCCAGCAGTGAAGGGACCGGGGAGCTGTTTTTT. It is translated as CASSEGTGELFF.

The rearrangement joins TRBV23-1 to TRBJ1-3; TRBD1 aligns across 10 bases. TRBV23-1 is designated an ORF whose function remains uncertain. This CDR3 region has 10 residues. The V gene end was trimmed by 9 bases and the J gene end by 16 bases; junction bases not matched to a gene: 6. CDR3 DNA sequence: TGCGCCAGTCGAACGGGACAGGGGTATTTT. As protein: CASRTGQGYF.

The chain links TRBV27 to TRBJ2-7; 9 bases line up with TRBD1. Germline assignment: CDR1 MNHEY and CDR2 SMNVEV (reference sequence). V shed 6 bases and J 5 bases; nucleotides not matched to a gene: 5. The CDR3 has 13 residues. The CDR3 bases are TGTGCCAGCAGCCCGGGACAGGGAAACGAGCAGTACTTC. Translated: CASSPGQGNEQYF.

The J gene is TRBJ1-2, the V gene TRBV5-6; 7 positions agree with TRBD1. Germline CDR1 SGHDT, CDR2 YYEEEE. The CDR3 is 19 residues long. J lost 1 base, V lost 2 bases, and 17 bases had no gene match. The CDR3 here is CASSFGDGTAADINYGYTF. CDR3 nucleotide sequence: TGTGCCAGCAGCTTTGGGGATGGGACAGCCGCTGATATTAACTATGGCTACACCTTC.

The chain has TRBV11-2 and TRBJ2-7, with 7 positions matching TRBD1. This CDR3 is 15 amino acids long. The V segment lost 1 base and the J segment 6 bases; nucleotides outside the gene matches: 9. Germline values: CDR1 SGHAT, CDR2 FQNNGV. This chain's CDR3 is CASSLGPGQLFEQYF. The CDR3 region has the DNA TGTGCCAGCAGCTTAGGGCCGGGACAGCTTTTCGAGCAGTACTTC.

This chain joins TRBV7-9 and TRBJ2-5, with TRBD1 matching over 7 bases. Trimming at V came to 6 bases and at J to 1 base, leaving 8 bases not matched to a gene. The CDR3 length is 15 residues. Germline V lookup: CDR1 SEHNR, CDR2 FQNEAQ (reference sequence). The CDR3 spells CASRHRRDSQETQYF. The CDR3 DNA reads TGTGCCAGCAGACATCGCCGGGACAGCCAAGAGACCCAGTACTTC.

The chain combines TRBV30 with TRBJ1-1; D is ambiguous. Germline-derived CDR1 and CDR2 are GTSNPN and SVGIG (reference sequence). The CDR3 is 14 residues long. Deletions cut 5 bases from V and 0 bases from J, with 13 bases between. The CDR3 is CAWGVGPMNTEAFF. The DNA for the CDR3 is TGTGCCTGGGGGGTTGGACCGATGAACACTGAAGCTTTCTTT.

CDR3 bases: TGCGCCAGCAGCCAACCCGACGAGTTAGAGACCCAGTACTTC. Its protein product is CASSQPDELETQYF. The rearrangement joins TRBV4-1 to TRBJ2-5; no firm D call. The germline V gene has CDR1 MGHRA and CDR2 YSYEKL. This CDR3 has 14 amino acids. V dropped 2 bases and J dropped 4 bases, with 11 bases sitting between them.

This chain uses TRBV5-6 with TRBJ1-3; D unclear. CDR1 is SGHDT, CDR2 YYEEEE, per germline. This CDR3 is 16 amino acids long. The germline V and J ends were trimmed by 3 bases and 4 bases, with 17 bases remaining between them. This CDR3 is CASSSASEEGGNTIYF. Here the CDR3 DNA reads TGTGCCAGCAGCTCCGCCTCGGAGGAGGGCGGAAACACCATATATTTT.